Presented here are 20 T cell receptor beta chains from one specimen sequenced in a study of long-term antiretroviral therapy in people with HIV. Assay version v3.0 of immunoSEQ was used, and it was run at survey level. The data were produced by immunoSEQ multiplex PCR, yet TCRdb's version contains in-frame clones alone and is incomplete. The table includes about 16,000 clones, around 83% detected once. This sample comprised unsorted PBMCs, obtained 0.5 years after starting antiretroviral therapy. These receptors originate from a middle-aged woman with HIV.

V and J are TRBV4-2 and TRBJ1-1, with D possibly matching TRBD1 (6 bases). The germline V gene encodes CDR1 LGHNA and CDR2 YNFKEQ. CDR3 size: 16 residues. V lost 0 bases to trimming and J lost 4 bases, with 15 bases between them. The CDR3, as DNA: TGTGCCAGCAGCCAAGAAGGGGGAATAGGGGCCACTGAAGCTTTCTTT. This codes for CASSQEGGIGATEAFF.

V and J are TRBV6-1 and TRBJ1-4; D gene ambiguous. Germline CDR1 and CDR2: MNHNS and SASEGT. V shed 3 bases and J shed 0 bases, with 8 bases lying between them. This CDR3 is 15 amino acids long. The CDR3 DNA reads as TGTGCCAGCAGTGAGTGGGGTGCAACTAATGAAAAACTGTTTTTT. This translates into CASSEWGATNEKLFF.

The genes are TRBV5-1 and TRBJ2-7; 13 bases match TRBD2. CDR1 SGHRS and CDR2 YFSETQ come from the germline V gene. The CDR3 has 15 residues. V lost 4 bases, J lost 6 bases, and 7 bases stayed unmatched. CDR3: CASSPLAGGPPEQYF. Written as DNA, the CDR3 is TGCGCCAGCAGCCCACTAGCGGGAGGGCCACCCGAGCAGTACTTC.

The CDR3 DNA reads TGTGCCAGCAGCCCTGGGGGGTCCTACAATGAGCAGTTCTTC. Residues: CASSPGGSYNEQFF. V usage is TRBV7-3 and J usage is TRBJ2-1; possible D gene TRBD2, 6 bases. V was shortened by 5 bases and J by 1 base, with 9 bases between the two germline ends. CDR1 is SGHTA, CDR2 FQGTGA, per germline. The length of the CDR3 is 14 residues.

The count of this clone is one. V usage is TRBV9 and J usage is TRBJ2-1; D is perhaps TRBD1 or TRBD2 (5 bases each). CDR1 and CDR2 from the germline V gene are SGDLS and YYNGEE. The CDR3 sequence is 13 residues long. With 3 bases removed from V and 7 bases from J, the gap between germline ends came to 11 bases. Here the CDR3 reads CASSERGFNEQFF. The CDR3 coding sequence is TGTGCCAGCAGCGAGAGGGGATTTAATGAGCAGTTCTTC. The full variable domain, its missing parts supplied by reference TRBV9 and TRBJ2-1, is DSGVTQTPKHLITATGQRVTLRCSPRSGDLSVYWYQQSLDQGLQFLIQYYNGEERAKGNILERFSAQQFPDLHSELNLSSLELGDSALYFCASSERGFNEQFFGPGTRLTVL.

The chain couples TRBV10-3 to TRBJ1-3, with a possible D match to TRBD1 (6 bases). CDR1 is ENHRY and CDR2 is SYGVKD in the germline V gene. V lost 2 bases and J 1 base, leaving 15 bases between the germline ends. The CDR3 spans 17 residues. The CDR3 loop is CAISEAVGGSSGNTIYF. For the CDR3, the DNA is TGTGCCATCAGTGAGGCAGTTGGGGGCTCTTCTGGAAACACCATATATTTT.

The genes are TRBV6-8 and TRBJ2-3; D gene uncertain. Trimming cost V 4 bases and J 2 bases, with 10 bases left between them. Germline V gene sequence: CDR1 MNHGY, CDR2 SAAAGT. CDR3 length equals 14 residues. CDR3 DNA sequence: TGTGCCAGCAGTTGTTTGGGAATCACAGATACGCAGTATTTT. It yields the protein CASSCLGITDTQYF.

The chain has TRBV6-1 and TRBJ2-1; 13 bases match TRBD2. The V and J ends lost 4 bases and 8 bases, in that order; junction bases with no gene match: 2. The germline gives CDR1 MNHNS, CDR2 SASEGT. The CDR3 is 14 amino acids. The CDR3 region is CASSGLAGGYEQFF. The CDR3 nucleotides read TGTGCCAGCAGTGGACTAGCGGGAGGCTATGAGCAGTTCTTC.

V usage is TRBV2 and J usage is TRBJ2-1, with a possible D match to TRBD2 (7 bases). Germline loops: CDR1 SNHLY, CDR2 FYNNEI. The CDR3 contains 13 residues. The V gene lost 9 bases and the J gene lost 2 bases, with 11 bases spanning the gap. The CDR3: CARGGGPYNEQFF. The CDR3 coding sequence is TGTGCCAGAGGGGGGGGACCCTACAATGAGCAGTTCTTC. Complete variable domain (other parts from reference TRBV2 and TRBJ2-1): EPEVTQTPSHQVTQMGQEVILRCVPISNHLYFYWYRQILGQKVEFLVSFYNNEISEKSEIFDDQFSVERPDGSNFTLKIRSTKLEDSAMYFCARGGGPYNEQFFGPGTRLTVL.

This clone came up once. The CDR3 here is CASPRVVAVGGYTF. The CDR3 coding sequence is TGTGCCAGCCCCAGGGTAGTGGCGGTGGGGGGCTACACCTTC. The V gene is TRBV21-1, the J gene TRBJ1-2; no DNA check was done on the table's D call, TRBD1. TRBV21-1 is reported as a pseudogene. This CDR3 is built from 14 residues.

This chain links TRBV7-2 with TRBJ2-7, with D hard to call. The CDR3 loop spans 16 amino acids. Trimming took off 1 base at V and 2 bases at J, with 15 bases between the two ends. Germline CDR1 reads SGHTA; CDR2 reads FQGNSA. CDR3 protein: CASSLELRQIPYEQYF. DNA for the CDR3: TGTGCCAGCAGCTTAGAACTCAGGCAGATCCCCTACGAGCAGTACTTC.

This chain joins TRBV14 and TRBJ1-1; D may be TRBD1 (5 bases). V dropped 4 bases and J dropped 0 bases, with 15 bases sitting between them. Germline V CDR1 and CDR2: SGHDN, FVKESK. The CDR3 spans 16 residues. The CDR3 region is CASSPHQGALNTEAFF. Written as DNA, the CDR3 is TGTGCCAGCAGCCCACATCAGGGCGCTCTGAACACTGAAGCTTTCTTT. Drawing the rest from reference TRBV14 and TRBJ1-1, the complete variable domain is EAGVTQFPSHSVIEKGQTVTLRCDPISGHDNLYWYRRVMGKEIKFLLHFVKESKQDESGMPNNRFLAERTGGTYSTLKVQPAELEDSGVYFCASSPHQGALNTEAFFGQGTRLTVV.

CDR3 residues: CASRLGTGVYGYTF. The CDR3 DNA is TGTGCCAGCCGCCTAGGGACAGGGGTTTATGGCTACACCTTC. The V call is TRBV6-5, the J call TRBJ1-2, with 10 nucleotides matching TRBD1. Germline trimming cut 8 bases from V and 5 bases from J; bases unmatched to any gene: 8. The CDR3 length is 14 residues. Germline V CDR1 and CDR2: MNHEY, SVGAGI.

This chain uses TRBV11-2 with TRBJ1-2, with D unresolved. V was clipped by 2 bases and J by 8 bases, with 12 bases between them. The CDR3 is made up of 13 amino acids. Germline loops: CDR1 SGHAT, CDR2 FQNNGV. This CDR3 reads CASSLTWVRGYTF. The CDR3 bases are TGTGCCAGCAGCTTAACTTGGGTCAGGGGCTACACCTTC. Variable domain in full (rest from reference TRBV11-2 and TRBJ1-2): EAGVAQSPRYKIIEKRQSVAFWCNPISGHATLYWYQQILGQGPKLLIQFQNNGVVDDSQLPKDRFSAERLKGVDSTLKIQPAKLEDSAVYLCASSLTWVRGYTFGSGTRLTVV.

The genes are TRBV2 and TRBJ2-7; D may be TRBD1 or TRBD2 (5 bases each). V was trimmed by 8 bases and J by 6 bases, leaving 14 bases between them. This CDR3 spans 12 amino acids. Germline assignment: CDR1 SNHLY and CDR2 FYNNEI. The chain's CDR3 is CASRGAGAEQYF. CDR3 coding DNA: TGTGCCAGCCGGGGCGCTGGGGCCGAGCAGTACTTC. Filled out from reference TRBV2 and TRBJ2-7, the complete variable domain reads EPEVTQTPSHQVTQMGQEVILRCVPISNHLYFYWYRQILGQKVEFLVSFYNNEISEKSEIFDDQFSVERPDGSNFTLKIRSTKLEDSAMYFCASRGAGAEQYFGPGTRLTVT.

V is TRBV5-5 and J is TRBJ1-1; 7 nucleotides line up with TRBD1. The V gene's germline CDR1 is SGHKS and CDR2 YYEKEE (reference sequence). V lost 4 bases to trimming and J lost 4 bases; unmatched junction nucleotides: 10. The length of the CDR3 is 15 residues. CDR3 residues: CASSQMTGISTEAFF. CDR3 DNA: TGTGCCAGCAGCCAAATGACAGGGATCAGCACTGAAGCTTTCTTT.

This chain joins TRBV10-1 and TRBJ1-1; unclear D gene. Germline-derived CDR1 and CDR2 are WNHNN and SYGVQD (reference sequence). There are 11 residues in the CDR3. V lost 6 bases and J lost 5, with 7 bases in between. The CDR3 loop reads CASSGKTEAFF. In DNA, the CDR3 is TGCGCCAGCAGCGGAAAGACTGAAGCTTTCTTT.

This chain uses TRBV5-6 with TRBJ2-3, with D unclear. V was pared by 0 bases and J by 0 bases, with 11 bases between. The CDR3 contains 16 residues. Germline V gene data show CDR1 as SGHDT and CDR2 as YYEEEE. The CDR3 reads CASSLAFKASTDTQYF. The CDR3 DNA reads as TGTGCCAGCAGCTTGGCTTTCAAAGCTAGCACAGATACGCAGTATTTT.

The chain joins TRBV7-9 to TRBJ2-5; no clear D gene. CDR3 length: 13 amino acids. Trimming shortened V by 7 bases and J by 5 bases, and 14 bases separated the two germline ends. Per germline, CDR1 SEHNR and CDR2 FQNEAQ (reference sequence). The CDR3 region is CASNFDLRETQYF. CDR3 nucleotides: TGTGCCAGCAACTTTGATCTGAGGGAGACCCAGTACTTC.

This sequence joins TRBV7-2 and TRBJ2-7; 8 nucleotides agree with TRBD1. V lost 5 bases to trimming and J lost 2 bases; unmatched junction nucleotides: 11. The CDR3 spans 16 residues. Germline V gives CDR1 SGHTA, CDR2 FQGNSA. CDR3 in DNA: TGTGCCAGCAGCCTAGGGAGCAGGGGGCATGCCTACGAGCAGTACTTC. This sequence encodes CASSLGSRGHAYEQYF.